The present entry profiles one T cell receptor (beta chain) with its context. This specimen comes from a study of blood T cell repertoires in COVID-19. Produced via immunoSEQ multiplex PCR; TCRdb's table is partial and in-frame only. The table lists over 300,000 clones, 75% to 85% of them singletons. The CDR3 is 14 residues long. CDR1 and CDR2 (germline): MGHRA, YSYEKL. Trimming pared 2 bases from V and 7 bases from J, leaving 12 bases between. Source material: peripheral blood. V is TRBV4-1 and J is TRBJ1-5; no reliable D call. This receptor was identified in a human donor in a cohort sampled during active COVID-19. The CDR3 is CASSQRSYSQPQHF. The DNA of the CDR3 is TGCGCCAGCAGCCAACGGTCGTACAGCCAGCCCCAGCATTTT.